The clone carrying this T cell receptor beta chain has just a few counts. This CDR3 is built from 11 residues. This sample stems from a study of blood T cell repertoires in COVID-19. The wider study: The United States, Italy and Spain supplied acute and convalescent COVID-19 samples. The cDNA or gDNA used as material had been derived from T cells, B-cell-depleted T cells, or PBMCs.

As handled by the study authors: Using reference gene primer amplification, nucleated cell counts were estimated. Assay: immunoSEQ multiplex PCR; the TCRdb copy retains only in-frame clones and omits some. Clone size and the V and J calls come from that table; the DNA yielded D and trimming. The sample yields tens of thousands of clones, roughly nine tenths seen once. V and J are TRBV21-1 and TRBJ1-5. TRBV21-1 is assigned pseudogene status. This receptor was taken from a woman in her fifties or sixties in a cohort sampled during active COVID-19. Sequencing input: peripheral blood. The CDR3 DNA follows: TGTGCCAGCACCCAAGAGGAGCCCCAGCATTTT. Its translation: CASTQEEPQHF.